Each of the 21 T cell receptor beta chains below was sequenced from the same sample in a study of blood T cells in healthy people across ages. Alongside a J-beta primer mix, a sample-barcoded 5' primer served in a second PCR lasting 7 to 11 cycles. TCRdb reprocessed the 5' RACE reads via MiXCR and lists one record per CDR3 protein. This repertoire shows some 940,000 distinct CDR3 sequences, around 29% found once; its top ten account for approximately 10%. The same specimen was also included in a second study, on T cells of mothers and their children.

Sequencing was done on a sample of blood. Receptors originate from a woman in her forties in good health.

Note on this clonotype: It may be a read error: a sequence one base away is much more abundant. J is TRBJ2-5 and V is TRBV29-1; 11 nucleotides align to TRBD1. The J call is doubtful: the DNA matches TRBJ2-4 better. Germline CDR1 is SQVTM and CDR2 is ANQGSEA. This CDR3 is 17 amino acids long. The CDR3 region is CSAENSGTGGPKNIQYF. The CDR3 region has the DNA TGCAGCGCTGAAAATTCGGGGACAGGGGGGCCCAAAAACATTCAGTACTTC.

This clonotype was counted at least ten times. The chain uses TRBV9 and TRBJ2-7; tentatively, D is TRBD2 (5 bases). The CDR3 length is 14 residues. V was pared by 2 bases and J by 2 bases, with 11 bases between. Germline-derived CDR1 and CDR2 are SGDLS and YYNGEE. The CDR3 sequence is CASSVDYGTYEQYF. CDR3 bases: TGTGCCAGCAGCGTTGACTACGGGACCTACGAGCAGTACTTC.

Concerning this clonotype itself: This may be a read error: a much more frequent sequence differs by one nucleotide. The chain uses TRBV9 and TRBJ2-6; no definite D call. The ends were cut back, 2 bases at V and 0 bases at J, with 9 bases in the middle. CDR3 length: 16 residues. Looked up from germline, CDR1 is SGDLS and CDR2 is YYNGEE. CDR3 sequence: CASSVERSSGANVLTF. In DNA, the CDR3 is TGTGCCAGCAGCGTTGAGCGTAGCTCTGGGGCCAACGTCCTGACTTTC. Full variable domain (remainder filled in from reference TRBV9 and TRBJ2-6): DSGVTQTPKHLITATGQRVTLRCSPRSGDLSVYWYQQSLDQGLQFLIQYYNGEERAKGNILERFSAQQFPDLHSELNLSSLELGDSALYFCASSVERSSGANVLTFGAGSRLTVL.

This clonotype was observed many times. The rearrangement links TRBV3-1 to TRBJ1-2; D is ambiguous. V dropped 1 base and J dropped 2 bases, with 20 bases sitting between them. This CDR3 has 18 residues. The germline V gene encodes CDR1 LGHDT and CDR2 YNNKEL (reference sequence). The CDR3 sequence is CASSQGSFYSHFNYGYTF. CDR3 DNA: TGTGCCAGCAGCCAAGGGTCCTTTTACAGCCACTTCAACTATGGCTACACCTTC.

This clonotype was found a few times. A clone one base away is much larger, so this may be a read error. This rearrangement joins TRBV7-3 to TRBJ2-7; 8 bases are shared with TRBD1. The assigned J gene may be wrong: the sequence end matches TRBJ2-5 better. This CDR3 is 15 amino acids long. The germline gives CDR1 SGHTA, CDR2 FQGTGA. The CDR3 nucleotides read TGTGCCAGCAGCCCCGGCAGGGGGCGAATGGAGACCCAGTACTTC. Protein sequence: CASSPGRGRMETQYF.

V gene TRBV3-1 combines with J gene TRBJ1-2; no firm D call. The CDR3 is 14 amino acids. CDR1 LGHDT and CDR2 YNNKEL come from the germline V gene (reference sequence). Trimming left V 0 bases short and J 2 bases short, with 7 bases between. CDR3 nucleotide sequence: TGTGCCAGCAGCCAAGAACGCAGGAACTATGGCTACACCTTC. This encodes CASSQERRNYGYTF.

This clonotype was recorded a few times. The chain is built from TRBV7-2 and TRBJ2-1; TRBD2 aligns across 13 bases. Per the germline V gene, CDR1 is SGHTA and CDR2 is FQGNSA. V lost 2 bases, J lost 6 bases, and 13 bases stayed unmatched. CDR3 length: 19 residues. CDR3 coding DNA: TGTGCCAGCAGCTTACTCGTTATAACTGGACTAGCGGGGGCCAATGAGCAGTTCTTC. Its translation is CASSLLVITGLAGANEQFF.

This clonotype was detected only a few times. An end of the junction does not agree with germline; a read error may underlie this. The chain recombines TRBV6-6 with TRBJ2-3; D unresolved. The length of the CDR3 is 15 residues. Germline V lookup: CDR1 MNHNY, CDR2 SVGAGI (reference sequence). The CDR3 reads CASVGENTSTDTQYF. CDR3 DNA: TGTGCCAGCGTCGGAGAGAACACCAGCACAGACACGCAGTATTTT.

V is TRBV20-1 and J is TRBJ2-1; 12 bases align to TRBD2. Germline CDR1 is DFQATT and CDR2 is SNEGSKA (reference sequence). V lost 5 bases, J lost 7 bases, and 3 bases stayed unmatched. The CDR3 loop spans 13 amino acids. CDR3 DNA: TGCAGTGCTTCAGGACTAGCGGGGAATGAGCAGTTCTTC. This encodes CSASGLAGNEQFF.

This clonotype occurred a few times. The chain is built from TRBV20-1 and TRBJ1-2; D is undetermined. The CDR3 consists of 11 residues. The germline gives CDR1 DFQATT, CDR2 SNEGSKA (reference sequence). The V end was cut by 6 bases, the J end by 8 bases, with 13 bases between. The CDR3 here is CSAREGVGYTF. CDR3 bases: TGCAGTGCCCGCGAGGGTGTCGGCTACACCTTC.

Points on this clonotype: Germline and junction disagree at one end, which may indicate a read error. This chain connects TRBV7-2 to TRBJ2-7, with unresolved D. Germline V lookup: CDR1 SGHTA, CDR2 FQGNSA. The CDR3 runs to 14 residues. CDR3 in DNA: TGTGCCAGCAGCTTAGAGTGGTCGGCCTACGGGCAGTACTTC. It encodes CASSLEWSAYGQYF.

This clonotype was observed once. The final CDR3 position lacks the conserved phenylalanine or tryptophan, pointing to a likely read error. The chain links TRBV20-1 to TRBJ1-6; D is ambiguous. Trimming removed 5 bases at V and 7 bases at J, with 12 bases between. CDR3 length equals 13 residues. Germline V gene lookup returns CDR1 DFQATT and CDR2 SNEGSKA (reference sequence). As DNA, the CDR3 is TGCAGTGCTTTTGGCAGCGTAAATTCACCCCTCCACCTT. Translated: CSAFGSVNSPLHL.

Note on this clonotype: With a much larger clone just one base away, this may be a read error. This chain connects TRBV10-3 to TRBJ2-5; TRBD1 matches 7 bases. V shed 4 bases, J shed 4 bases, and the junction held 6 bases outside the gene matches. The CDR3 has 14 amino acids. Per germline, CDR1 ENHRY and CDR2 SYGVKD. The CDR3 DNA reads as TGTGCCATCAGTGCAATAGGGGGCATAGAGACCCAGTACTTC. Residues: CAISAIGGIETQYF.

This clonotype was detected ten times or more. The chain is built from TRBV7-9 and TRBJ2-7; D uncertain. The CDR3 contains 14 residues. Trimming cost V 0 bases and J 2 bases, with 8 bases left between them. Per the germline V gene, CDR1 is SEHNR and CDR2 is FQNEAQ (reference sequence). The CDR3 nucleotides read TGTGCCAGCAGCTTAGCGCCTACGCCCTACGAGCAGTACTTC. It encodes CASSLAPTPYEQYF.

The chain couples TRBV28 to TRBJ2-7; TRBD1 aligns across 11 bases. With V trimmed by 2 bases and J by 7 bases, 7 bases remained unmatched. Germline V gives CDR1 MDHEN, CDR2 SYDVKM. This CDR3 is built from 15 residues. CDR3 sequence: CASSLAGTGGNEQYF. In nucleotides, the CDR3 is TGTGCCAGCAGTTTAGCTGGGACAGGGGGTAATGAGCAGTACTTC.

The rearrangement uses TRBV3-1 and TRBJ1-1; D remains ambiguous. Trimming pared 1 base from V and 1 base from J, leaving 7 bases between. Per germline, CDR1 LGHDT and CDR2 YNNKEL (reference sequence). CDR3 length equals 14 residues. The CDR3 protein is CASSQGHRNTEAFF. The CDR3 DNA is TGTGCCAGCAGCCAAGGACACCGGAACACTGAAGCTTTCTTT.

V usage is TRBV29-1 and J usage is TRBJ1-2, with TRBD1 identical over 10 bases. Germline V gene lookup returns CDR1 SQVTM and CDR2 ANQGSEA. Trimming removed 3 bases from V and 4 bases from J; junction bases left unmatched: 5. The CDR3 runs 14 residues. The CDR3 reads CSVDTGTGAYGYTF. CDR3 coding DNA: TGCAGCGTTGACACTGGGACAGGGGCCTATGGCTACACCTTC.

As concerns this clonotype: This may be a read error, as it is one base from a much larger clone. The chain is built from TRBV7-3 and TRBJ2-3, with a possible D match to TRBD1 (6 bases). Per the germline V gene, CDR1 is SGHTA and CDR2 is FQGTGA. This CDR3 spans 15 amino acids. The V end lost 5 bases, the J end lost 10 bases, and 22 bases lay between the germline ends. CDR3 sequence: CASSPGTLARSAQYF. DNA for the CDR3: TGTGCCAGCAGCCCGGGGACATTGGCAAGGTCGGCGCAGTATTTT.

This clonotype was found many times. This chain joins TRBV4-2 and TRBJ2-7, with TRBD2 matching 9 bases. Germline V gene data show CDR1 as LGHNA and CDR2 as YNFKEQ. The CDR3 is 16 residues long. The trim removed 0 bases at V and 6 bases at J, leaving 9 bases unmatched. CDR3: CASSQDVVAGVSEQYF. The CDR3 DNA reads as TGTGCCAGCAGCCAAGATGTGGTAGCGGGAGTGAGCGAGCAGTACTTC.

This clonotype was counted between two and nine times. The V gene is TRBV5-1, the J gene TRBJ1-5, with TRBD1 as a possible D gene (5 bases). From germline, CDR1 is SGHRS and CDR2 YFSETQ. The CDR3 contains 13 residues. Trimming took 2 bases from V and 5 from J, leaving 8 bases between them. The CDR3 nucleotides read TGCGCCAGCAGCTTCCTGGGGGATCAGCCCCAGCATTTT. Translating it yields CASSFLGDQPQHF.

Concerning this clonotype: A single base separates this from a much larger clone, so it may be a read error. The CDR3 reads CASSIAGNSNQPQHF. CDR3 bases: TGTGCCAGCAGTATAGCAGGGAATAGCAATCAGCCCCAGCATTTT. The J gene is TRBJ1-5, the V gene TRBV28, with D possibly TRBD1 on 5 matching bases. Germline V gene sequence: CDR1 MDHEN, CDR2 SYDVKM. V dropped 5 bases and J dropped 0 bases, with 11 bases sitting between them. This CDR3 has 15 amino acids.